What follows are 5 T cell receptor beta chains derived from one specimen sequenced in a study of T cell responses to AZD1222 COVID-19 vaccine. Here immunoSEQ multiplex PCR was the method, and the copy in TCRdb shows in-frame clones only, minus some. This table holds about 180,000 clones, about 90% found once. The sample here was peripheral blood, taken 28 days after the second AZD1222 dose. These receptors came from an adult who received the AZD1222 COVID-19 vaccine.

This clone was seen just once. The rearrangement joins TRBV3-1 (or the pseudogene TRBV3-2) to TRBJ2-3, with 8 bases aligning to TRBD2. The ends lost 0 bases at V and 0 bases at J; junction bases unmatched: 5. The CDR3 totals 17 residues. Germline V lookup: CDR1 LGHDT, CDR2 YNNKEL (reference sequence). CDR3 amino acids: CASSQDRAGGSTDTQYF. CDR3 in DNA: TGTGCCAGCAGCCAAGATCGGGCGGGGGGAAGCACAGATACGCAGTATTTT.

This rearrangement joins TRBV5-1 to TRBJ2-5, with a weak D call TRBD1 (5 bases). The CDR3 is 14 residues long. V dropped 1 base and J dropped 1 base, with 8 bases sitting between them. The germline CDR1 and CDR2 sequences are SGHRS and YFSETQ. The DNA of the CDR3 is TGCGCCAGCAGCTTGCTGGGGCGCCAAGAGACCCAGTACTTC. Amino acids: CASSLLGRQETQYF.

V gene TRBV7-8 combines with J gene TRBJ1-2; D is unresolved. Trimming shortened V by 2 bases and J by 7 bases, and 11 bases separated the two germline ends. The CDR3 is 13 residues long. The germline CDR1 and CDR2 sequences are SGHVS and FQNEAQ. The CDR3 region is CASSLSLYGGYTF. The DNA for the CDR3 is TGTGCCAGCAGCTTATCACTCTACGGTGGCTACACCTTC.

On this clone itself: Other nucleotide sequences in the sample specify the same CDR3. The chain links TRBV2 to TRBJ1-5; possible D gene TRBD1, 6 bases. V was clipped by 4 bases and J by 4 bases, with 8 bases between them. This CDR3 region has 13 residues. Germline-derived CDR1 and CDR2 are SNHLY and FYNNEI. CDR3 loop: CASSGQANQPQHF. The DNA for the CDR3 is TGTGCCAGCAGTGGACAGGCTAATCAGCCCCAGCATTTT.

The rearrangement joins TRBV11-2 to TRBJ1-5, with TRBD1 matching 10 bases. V lost 5 bases, J lost 4 bases, and 5 bases stayed unmatched. Germline V gives CDR1 SGHAT, CDR2 FQNNGV. The CDR3 is 15 residues long. This chain's CDR3 is CASSARTGGNQPQHF. The CDR3 coding sequence is TGTGCCAGCAGCGCGCGGACAGGGGGGAATCAGCCCCAGCATTTT.